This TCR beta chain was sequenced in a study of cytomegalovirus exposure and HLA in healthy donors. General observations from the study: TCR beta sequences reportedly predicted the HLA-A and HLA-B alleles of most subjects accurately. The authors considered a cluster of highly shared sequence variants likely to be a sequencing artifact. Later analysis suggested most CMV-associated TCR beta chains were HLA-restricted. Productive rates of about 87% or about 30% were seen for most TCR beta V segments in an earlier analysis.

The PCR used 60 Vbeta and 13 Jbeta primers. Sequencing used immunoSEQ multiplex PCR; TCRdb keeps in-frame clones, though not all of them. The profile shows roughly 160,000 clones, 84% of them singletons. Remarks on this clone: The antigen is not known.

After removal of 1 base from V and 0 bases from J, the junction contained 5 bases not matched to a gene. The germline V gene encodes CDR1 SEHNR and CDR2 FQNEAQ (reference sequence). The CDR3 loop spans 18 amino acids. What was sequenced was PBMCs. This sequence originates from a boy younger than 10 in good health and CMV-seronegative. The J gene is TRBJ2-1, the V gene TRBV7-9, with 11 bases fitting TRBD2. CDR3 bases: TGTGCCAGCAGCTTAGAAGCTAGCGGGGGGTACTCCTACAATGAGCAGTTCTTC. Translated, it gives CASSLEASGGYSYNEQFF. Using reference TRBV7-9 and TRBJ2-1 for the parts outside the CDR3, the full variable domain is DTGVSQNPRHKITKRGQNVTFRCDPISEHNRLYWYRQTLGQGPEFLTYFQNEAQLEKSRLLSDRFSAERPKGSFSTLEIQRTEQGDSAMYLCASSLEASGGYSYNEQFFGPGTRLTVL.